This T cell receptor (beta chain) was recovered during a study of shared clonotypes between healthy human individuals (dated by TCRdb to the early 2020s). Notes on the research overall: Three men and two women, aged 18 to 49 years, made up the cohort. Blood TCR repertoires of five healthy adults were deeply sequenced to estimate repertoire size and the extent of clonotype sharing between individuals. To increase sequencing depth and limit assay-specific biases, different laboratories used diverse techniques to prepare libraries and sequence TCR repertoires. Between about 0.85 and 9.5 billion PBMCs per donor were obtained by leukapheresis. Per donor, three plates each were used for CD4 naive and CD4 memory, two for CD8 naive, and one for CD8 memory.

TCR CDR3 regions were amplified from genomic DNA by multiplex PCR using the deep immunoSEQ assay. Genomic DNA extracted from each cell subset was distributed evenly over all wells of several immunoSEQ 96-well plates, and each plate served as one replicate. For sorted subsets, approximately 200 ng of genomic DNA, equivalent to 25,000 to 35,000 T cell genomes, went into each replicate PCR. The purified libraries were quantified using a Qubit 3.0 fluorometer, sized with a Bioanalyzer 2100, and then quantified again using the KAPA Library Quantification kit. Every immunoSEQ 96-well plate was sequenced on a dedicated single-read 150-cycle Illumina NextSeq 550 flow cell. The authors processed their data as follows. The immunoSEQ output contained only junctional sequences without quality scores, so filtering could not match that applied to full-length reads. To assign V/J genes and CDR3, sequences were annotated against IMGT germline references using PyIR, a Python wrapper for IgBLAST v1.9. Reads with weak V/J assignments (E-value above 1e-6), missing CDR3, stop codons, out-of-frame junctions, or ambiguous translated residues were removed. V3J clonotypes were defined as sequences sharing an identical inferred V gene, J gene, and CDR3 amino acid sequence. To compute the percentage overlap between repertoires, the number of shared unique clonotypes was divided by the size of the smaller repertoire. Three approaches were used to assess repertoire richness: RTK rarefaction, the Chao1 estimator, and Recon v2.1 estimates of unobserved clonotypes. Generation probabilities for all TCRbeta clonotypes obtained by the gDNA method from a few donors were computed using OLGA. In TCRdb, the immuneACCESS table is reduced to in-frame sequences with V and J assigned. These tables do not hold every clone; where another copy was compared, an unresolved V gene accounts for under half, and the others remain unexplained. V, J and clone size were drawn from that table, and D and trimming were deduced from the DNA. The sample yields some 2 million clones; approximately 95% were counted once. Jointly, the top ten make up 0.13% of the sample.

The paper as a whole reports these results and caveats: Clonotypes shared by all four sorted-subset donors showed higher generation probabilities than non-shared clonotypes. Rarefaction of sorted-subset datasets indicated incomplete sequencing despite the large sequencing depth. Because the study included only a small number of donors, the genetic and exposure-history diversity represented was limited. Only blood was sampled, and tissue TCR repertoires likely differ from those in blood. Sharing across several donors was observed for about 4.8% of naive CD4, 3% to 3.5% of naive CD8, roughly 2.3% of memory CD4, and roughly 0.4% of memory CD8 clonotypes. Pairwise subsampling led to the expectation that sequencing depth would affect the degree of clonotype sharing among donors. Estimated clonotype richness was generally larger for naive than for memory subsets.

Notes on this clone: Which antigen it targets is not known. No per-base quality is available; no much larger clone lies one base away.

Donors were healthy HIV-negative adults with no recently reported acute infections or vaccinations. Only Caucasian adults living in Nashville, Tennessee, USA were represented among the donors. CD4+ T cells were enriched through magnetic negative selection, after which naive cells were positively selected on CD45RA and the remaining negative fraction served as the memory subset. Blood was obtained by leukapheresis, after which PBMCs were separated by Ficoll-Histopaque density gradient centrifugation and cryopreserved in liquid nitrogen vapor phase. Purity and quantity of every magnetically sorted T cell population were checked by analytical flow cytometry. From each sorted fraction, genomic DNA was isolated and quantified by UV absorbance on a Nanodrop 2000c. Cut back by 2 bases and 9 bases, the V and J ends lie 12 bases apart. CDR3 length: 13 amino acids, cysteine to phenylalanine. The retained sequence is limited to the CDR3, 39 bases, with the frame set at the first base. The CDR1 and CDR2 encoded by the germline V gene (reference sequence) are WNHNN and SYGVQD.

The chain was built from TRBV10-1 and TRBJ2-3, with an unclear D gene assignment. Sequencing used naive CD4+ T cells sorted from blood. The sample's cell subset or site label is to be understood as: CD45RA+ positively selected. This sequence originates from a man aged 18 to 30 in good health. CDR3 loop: CASSEATPRTQYF. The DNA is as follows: TGCGCCAGCAGTGAGGCGACCCCGCGGACGCAGTATTTT.